This T cell receptor beta chain was documented in a study of identical twins. In germline, CDR1 is DFQATT, CDR2 SNEGSKA (reference sequence). This CDR3 is built from 15 residues. V lost 3 bases, J lost 1 base, and 5 bases stayed unmatched. TCRdb reanalysed the 5' RACE reads using MiXCR and keeps one entry per CDR3 protein. The sample contains about 530,000 distinct CDR3 sequences, around 20% of which appear only once. These data also featured in a second study, about yellow fever vaccine responses in identical twins.

The receptor comes from a woman aged 18-29 years in good health. The chain is built from TRBV20-1 and TRBJ2-1; TRBD2 matches at 8 bases. Input material: CD4+ T cells sorted from blood. The CDR3 reads CSARVAGPSYNEQFF. The CDR3 coding sequence is TGCAGTGCTAGGGTAGCGGGACCATCCTACAATGAGCAGTTCTTC.